The clone carrying this TCR beta chain appeared a few times. 13 Jbeta primers and 60 Vbeta primers were used for the PCR. The data were produced by immunoSEQ multiplex PCR, yet TCRdb's version contains in-frame clones alone and is incomplete. This table holds approximately 120,000 clones, 80% found once. This record belongs to a study of cytomegalovirus exposure and HLA in healthy donors. The length of the CDR3 is 16 residues. CDR1 SGHRS and CDR2 YFSETQ come from the germline V gene. V lost 2 bases, J lost 0 bases, and 11 bases lay in between. The J gene is TRBJ1-4, the V gene TRBV5-1; no clear D gene. Sequenced sample: PBMCs. The receptor was derived from a female donor in good health and CMV-seronegative. The CDR3 region is CASSFLGRSTNEKLFF. The CDR3 nucleotides are TGCGCCAGCAGCTTTCTAGGGAGGTCAACTAATGAAAAACTGTTTTTT.